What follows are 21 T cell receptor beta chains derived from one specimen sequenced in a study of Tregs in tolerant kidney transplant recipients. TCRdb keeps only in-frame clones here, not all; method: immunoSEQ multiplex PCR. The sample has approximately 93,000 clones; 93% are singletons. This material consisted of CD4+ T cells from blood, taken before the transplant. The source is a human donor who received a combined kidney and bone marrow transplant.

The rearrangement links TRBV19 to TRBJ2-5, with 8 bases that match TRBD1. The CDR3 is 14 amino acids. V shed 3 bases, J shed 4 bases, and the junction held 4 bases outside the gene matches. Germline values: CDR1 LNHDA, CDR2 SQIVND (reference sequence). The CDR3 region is CASSMRTGRETQYF. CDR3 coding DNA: TGTGCCAGTAGTATGAGGACAGGGCGAGAGACCCAGTACTTC.

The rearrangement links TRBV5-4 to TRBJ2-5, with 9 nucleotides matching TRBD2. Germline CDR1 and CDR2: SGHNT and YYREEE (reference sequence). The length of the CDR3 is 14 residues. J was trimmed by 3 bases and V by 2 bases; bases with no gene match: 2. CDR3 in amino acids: CASSLRLAEETQYF. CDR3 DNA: TGTGCCAGCAGCTTACGACTAGCGGAAGAGACCCAGTACTTC. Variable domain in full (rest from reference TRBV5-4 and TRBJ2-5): ETGVTQSPTHLIKTRGQQVTLRCSSQSGHNTVSWYQQALGQGPQFIFQYYREEENGRGNFPPRFSGLQFPNYSSELNVNALELDDSALYLCASSLRLAEETQYFGPGTRLLVL.

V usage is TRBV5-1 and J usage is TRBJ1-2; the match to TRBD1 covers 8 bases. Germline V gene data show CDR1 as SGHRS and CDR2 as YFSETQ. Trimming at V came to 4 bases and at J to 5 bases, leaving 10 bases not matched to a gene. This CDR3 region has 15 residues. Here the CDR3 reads CASSILQGGEYGYTF. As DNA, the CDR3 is TGCGCCAGCAGCATCCTACAGGGGGGCGAATATGGCTACACCTTC.

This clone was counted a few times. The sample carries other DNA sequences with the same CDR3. CDR3 nucleotides: TGTGCCAGCAGTGAACGTACGACAGGGACACATTCACCCCTCCACTTT. Protein sequence: CASSERTTGTHSPLHF. This chain connects TRBV2 to TRBJ1-6, with 7 positions matching TRBD1. This CDR3 is 16 amino acids long. Germline assignment: CDR1 SNHLY and CDR2 FYNNEI. J was trimmed by 8 bases and V by 2 bases; bases with no gene match: 9.

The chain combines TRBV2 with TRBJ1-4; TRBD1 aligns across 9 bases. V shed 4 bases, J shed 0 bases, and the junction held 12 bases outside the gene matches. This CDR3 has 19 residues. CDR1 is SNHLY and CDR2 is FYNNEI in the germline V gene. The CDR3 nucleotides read TGTGCCAGCAGTGTCGACAGGGGGATGGGTTGGGCAACTAATGAAAAACTGTTTTTT. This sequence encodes CASSVDRGMGWATNEKLFF. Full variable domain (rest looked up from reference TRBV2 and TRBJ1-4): EPEVTQTPSHQVTQMGQEVILRCVPISNHLYFYWYRQILGQKVEFLVSFYNNEISEKSEIFDDQFSVERPDGSNFTLKIRSTKLEDSAMYFCASSVDRGMGWATNEKLFFGSGTQLSVL.

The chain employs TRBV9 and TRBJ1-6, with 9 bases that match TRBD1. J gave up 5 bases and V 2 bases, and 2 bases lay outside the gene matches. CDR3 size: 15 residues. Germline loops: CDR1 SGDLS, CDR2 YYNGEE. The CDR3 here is CASSVRTGDNSPLHF. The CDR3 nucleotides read TGTGCCAGCAGCGTCCGGACAGGGGATAATTCACCCCTCCACTTT.

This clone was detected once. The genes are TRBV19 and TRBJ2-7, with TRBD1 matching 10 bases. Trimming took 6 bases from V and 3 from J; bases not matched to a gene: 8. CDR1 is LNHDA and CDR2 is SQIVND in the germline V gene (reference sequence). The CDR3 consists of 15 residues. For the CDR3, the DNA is TGTGCCAGTAGCGACCGGGACAGGGGCCGCTACGAGCAGTACTTC. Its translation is CASSDRDRGRYEQYF.

The CDR3 region is CASSSDILAGSNNEQFF. The CDR3 DNA reads TGTGCCAGCAGCTCCGATATCCTAGCGGGGAGTAACAATGAGCAGTTCTTC. This chain connects TRBV11-2 to TRBJ2-1, with 9 bases that match TRBD2. V dropped 4 bases and J dropped 5; count of bases not matched to a gene: 12. Germline V gives CDR1 SGHAT, CDR2 FQNNGV. The CDR3 totals 17 residues.

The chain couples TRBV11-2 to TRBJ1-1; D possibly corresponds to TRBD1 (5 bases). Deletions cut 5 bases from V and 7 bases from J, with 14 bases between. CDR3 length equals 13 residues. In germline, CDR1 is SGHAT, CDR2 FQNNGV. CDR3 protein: CASSLRPGGEAFF. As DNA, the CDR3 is TGTGCCAGCAGCCTAAGACCGGGGGGTGAAGCTTTCTTT.

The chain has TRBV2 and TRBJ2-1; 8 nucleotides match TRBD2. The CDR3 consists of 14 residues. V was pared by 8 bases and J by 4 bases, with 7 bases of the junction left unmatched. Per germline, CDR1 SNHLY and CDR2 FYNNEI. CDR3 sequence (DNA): TGTGCCAGCGGACAGCGGGAGTGGTACAATGAGCAGTTCTTC. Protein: CASGQREWYNEQFF.

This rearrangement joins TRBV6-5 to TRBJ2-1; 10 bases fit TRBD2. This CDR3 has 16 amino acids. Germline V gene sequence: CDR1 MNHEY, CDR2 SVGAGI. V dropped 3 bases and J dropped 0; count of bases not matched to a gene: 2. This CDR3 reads CASSYSSGGSYNEQFF. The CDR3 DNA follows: TGTGCCAGCAGTTATTCTAGCGGGGGCTCCTACAATGAGCAGTTCTTC.

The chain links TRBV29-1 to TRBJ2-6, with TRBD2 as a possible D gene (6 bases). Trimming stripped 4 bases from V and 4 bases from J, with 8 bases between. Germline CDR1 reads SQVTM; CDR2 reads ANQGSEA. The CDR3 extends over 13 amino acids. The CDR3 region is CSVGGVGANVLTF. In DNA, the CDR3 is TGCAGCGTTGGGGGGGTCGGGGCCAACGTCCTGACTTTC.

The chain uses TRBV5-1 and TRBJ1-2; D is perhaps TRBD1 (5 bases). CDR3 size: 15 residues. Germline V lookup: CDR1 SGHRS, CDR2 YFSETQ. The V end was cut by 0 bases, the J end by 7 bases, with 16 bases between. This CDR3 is CASSLAVGGSGGYTF. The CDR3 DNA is TGCGCCAGCAGCTTGGCGGTGGGGGGTAGCGGTGGCTACACCTTC.

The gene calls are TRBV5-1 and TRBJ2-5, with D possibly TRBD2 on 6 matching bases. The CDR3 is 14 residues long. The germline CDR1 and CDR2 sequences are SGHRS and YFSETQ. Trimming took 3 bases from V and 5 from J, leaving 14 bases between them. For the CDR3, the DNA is TGCGCCAGCAGCTCACCCGGGGGAGCGGAGACCCAGTACTTC. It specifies CASSSPGGAETQYF. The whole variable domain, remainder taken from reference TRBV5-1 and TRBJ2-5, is KAGVTQTPRYLIKTRGQQVTLSCSPISGHRSVSWYQQTPGQGLQFLFEYFSETQRNKGNFPGRFSGRQFSNSRSEMNVSTLELGDSALYLCASSSPGGAETQYFGPGTRLLVL.

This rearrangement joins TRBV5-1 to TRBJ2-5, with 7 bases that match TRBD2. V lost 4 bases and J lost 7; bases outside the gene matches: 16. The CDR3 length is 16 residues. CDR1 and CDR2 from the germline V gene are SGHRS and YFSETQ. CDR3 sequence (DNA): TGCGCCAGCAGCCCCTGGACTAGGGAGGGCCTGAGGACCCAGTACTTC. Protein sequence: CASSPWTREGLRTQYF.

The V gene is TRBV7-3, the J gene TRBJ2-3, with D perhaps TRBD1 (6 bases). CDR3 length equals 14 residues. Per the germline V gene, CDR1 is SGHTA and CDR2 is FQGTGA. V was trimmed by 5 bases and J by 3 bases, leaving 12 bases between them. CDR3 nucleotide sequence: TGTGCCAGCAGCCCCCGGACAGCTACAGATACGCAGTATTTT. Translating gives CASSPRTATDTQYF.

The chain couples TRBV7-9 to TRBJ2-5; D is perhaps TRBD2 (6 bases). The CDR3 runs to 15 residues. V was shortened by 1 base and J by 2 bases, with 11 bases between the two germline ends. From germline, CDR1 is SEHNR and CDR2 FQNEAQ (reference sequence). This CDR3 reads CASSLVLGGQETQYF. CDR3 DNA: TGTGCCAGCAGCTTAGTTCTGGGGGGACAAGAGACCCAGTACTTC.

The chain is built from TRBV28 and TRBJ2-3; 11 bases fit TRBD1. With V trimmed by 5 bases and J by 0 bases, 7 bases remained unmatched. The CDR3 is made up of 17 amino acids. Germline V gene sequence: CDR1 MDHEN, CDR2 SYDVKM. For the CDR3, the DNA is TGTGCCAGCAGTCCAATAGGACAGGGGGCTAGCACAGATACGCAGTATTTT. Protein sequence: CASSPIGQGASTDTQYF.

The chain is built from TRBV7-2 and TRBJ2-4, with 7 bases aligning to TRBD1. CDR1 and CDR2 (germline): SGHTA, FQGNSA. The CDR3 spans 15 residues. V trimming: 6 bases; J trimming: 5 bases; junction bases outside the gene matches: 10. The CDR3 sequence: CASSRDRQGENIQYF. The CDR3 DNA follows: TGTGCCAGCAGTCGAGATAGACAGGGAGAAAACATTCAGTACTTC. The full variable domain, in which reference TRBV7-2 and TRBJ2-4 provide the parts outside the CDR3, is GAGVSQSPSNKVTEKGKDVELRCDPISGHTALYWYRQSLGQGLEFLIYFQGNSAPDKSGLPSDRFSAERTGGSVSTLTIQRTQQEDSAVYLCASSRDRQGENIQYFGAGTRLSVL.

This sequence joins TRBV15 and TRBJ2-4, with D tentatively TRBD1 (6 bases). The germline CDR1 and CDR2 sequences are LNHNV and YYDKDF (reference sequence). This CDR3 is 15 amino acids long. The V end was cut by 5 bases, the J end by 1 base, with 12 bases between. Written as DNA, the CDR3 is TGTGCCACCAGCCGTGGGGGCACCGCCAAAAACATTCAGTACTTC. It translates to CATSRGGTAKNIQYF.

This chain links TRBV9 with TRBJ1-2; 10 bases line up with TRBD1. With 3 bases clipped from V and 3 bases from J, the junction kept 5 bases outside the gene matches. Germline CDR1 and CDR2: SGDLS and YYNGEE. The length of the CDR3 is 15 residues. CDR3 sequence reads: CASSETTGGDYGYTF. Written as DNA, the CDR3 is TGTGCCAGCAGCGAGACGACAGGGGGCGACTATGGCTACACCTTC.